The T cell receptor (beta chain) under discussion was sequenced for a study of CD8 T cells in Susac syndrome. Random hexamers were used to reverse transcribe roughly 0.45 to 1 ug of RNA. TCRdb re-derived calls from the immunoSEQ multiplex PCR reads in MiXCR, one entry per CDR3 protein. The data hold under 150,000 distinct CDR3 sequences, with approximately 95% observed a single time. The CDR3 is 18 amino acids. Germline V gene lookup returns CDR1 MNHEY and CDR2 SMNVEV (reference sequence). Trimming left V 3 bases short and J 3 bases short, with 22 bases between. The sample comprised CD4+ T cells from PBMCs. This sequence originates from a human donor with Susac syndrome. The rearrangement joins TRBV27 to TRBJ2-3; perhaps D is TRBD1 or TRBD2 (5 bases each). The CDR3 sequence: CASSFLLGKRGSTDTQYF. The CDR3 region has the DNA TGTGCCAGCAGTTTCCTCCTAGGGAAGAGGGGATCGACAGATACGCAGTATTTT.